Below, 25 T cell receptor beta chains from the same sample are listed, as sequenced in a study of human T cells and chemical hapten exposure. This sample's time point: patch test 2, 6 weeks after DPC sensitization. Treatment described: therapeutic diphenylcyclopropenone sensitization with weekly scalp DPC. TCRdb fed the RACE reads into MiXCR, producing one record per CDR3 protein. The data show 65,000 to 100,000 distinct CDR3 sequences, with more than 6.5% seen just once and 1% to 1.5% held by the top ten. The specimen was whole blood, collected in connection with sensitization to the hapten diphenylcyclopropenone (DPC). All receptors come from a woman younger than 45 with alopecia areata. Some clones in this sample may be carry-over from other donors' samples.

This clonotype occurred a few times. The chain employs TRBV14 and TRBJ1-5; unclear D gene. This CDR3 region has 13 residues. CDR1 and CDR2 (germline): SGHDN, FVKESK. V lost 0 bases to trimming and J lost 6 bases, with 6 bases between them. The chain's CDR3 is CASSQDARQPQHF. The CDR3 nucleotides read TGTGCCAGCAGCCAAGATGCCCGTCAGCCCCAGCATTTT.

The V call is TRBV18, the J call TRBJ2-1; a possible D gene is TRBD2 (6 bases). Trimming left V 2 bases short and J 2 bases short, with 13 bases between. The CDR3 length is 16 residues. CDR1 KGHSH and CDR2 LQKENI come from the germline V gene. The CDR3 is CASSPGLANTYNEQFF. CDR3 coding DNA: TGTGCCAGCTCACCAGGGCTAGCGAACACCTACAATGAGCAGTTCTTC.

This clonotype was counted a few times. The chain combines TRBV24-1 with TRBJ1-5, with a possible D match to TRBD1 (6 bases). This CDR3 is built from 14 residues. Germline CDR1 is KGHDR and CDR2 is SFDVKD. V gave up 6 bases and J gave up 5 bases, with 13 bases separating them. CDR3 sequence reads: CATSRAGEYQPQHF. In DNA, the CDR3 is TGTGCCACCAGTAGGGCAGGGGAATATCAGCCCCAGCATTTT.

The J gene is TRBJ2-1, the V gene TRBV23-1, with a possible D match to TRBD2 (7 bases). TRBV23-1 is an ORF, and what it does is uncertain. The ends were cut back, 8 bases at V and 5 bases at J, with 19 bases in the middle. The CDR3 length is 15 residues. CDR3 nucleotide sequence: TGCGCCAGCGCCTCCCATGGCGGGGGCCACAATGAGCAGTTCTTC. It translates to CASASHGGGHNEQFF.

At least ten counts were recorded for this clonotype. The V call is TRBV20-1, the J call TRBJ2-3; D is unresolved. There are 12 residues in the CDR3. The germline V gene encodes CDR1 DFQATT and CDR2 SNEGSKA (reference sequence). V gave up 3 bases and J gave up 4 bases, with 8 bases separating them. In DNA, the CDR3 is TGCAGTGCTAGGGCCCCCCCAGATACGCAGTATTTT. Protein sequence: CSARAPPDTQYF.

The J gene is TRBJ1-1, the V gene TRBV6-5, with TRBD1 matching 11 bases. The germline V gene has CDR1 MNHEY and CDR2 SVGAGI. The V and J ends lost 2 bases and 0 bases, in that order; junction bases with no gene match: 2. The CDR3 runs to 16 residues. CDR3 sequence (DNA): TGTGCCAGCAGTTACGGGACAGGGGGTTTGAACACTGAAGCTTTCTTT. Protein product: CASSYGTGGLNTEAFF.

This clonotype has ten or more counts. The chain is built from TRBV5-1 and TRBJ1-1; 10 bases are a match to TRBD1. The V gene end was trimmed by 5 bases and the J gene end by 7 bases; junction bases not matched to a gene: 8. This CDR3 comprises 14 residues. Germline CDR1 reads SGHRS; CDR2 reads YFSETQ. The CDR3 nucleotides are TGCGCCAGCAGGGCCCGGGGACAGGGGATTGAAGCTTTCTTT. Its translation is CASRARGQGIEAFF.

This clonotype was observed at least ten times. The V and J genes are TRBV20-1 and TRBJ2-5; 7 bases are a match to TRBD2. CDR1 is DFQATT and CDR2 is SNEGSKA in the germline V gene (reference sequence). J lost 0 bases, V lost 3 bases, and 4 bases had no gene match. The CDR3 totals 14 residues. The CDR3 loop reads CSARMGLNQETQYF. The CDR3 nucleotides read TGCAGTGCTAGGATGGGACTAAACCAAGAGACCCAGTACTTC.

This clonotype was picked up a small number of times. The chain combines TRBV3-1 with TRBJ1-5; 11 nucleotides align to TRBD1. The junction had 4 bases not matched to a gene; V was cut back by 4 bases and J by 5 bases. Per the germline V gene, CDR1 is LGHDT and CDR2 is YNNKEL (reference sequence). The CDR3 consists of 15 residues. The CDR3, as DNA: TGTGCCAGCAGCCTCCGGACAGGGGGCGATCAGCCCCAGCATTTT. Translation: CASSLRTGGDQPQHF.

This clonotype was seen many times. This sequence joins TRBV2 and TRBJ1-5; unclear D gene. V lost 2 bases to trimming and J lost 2 bases, with 7 bases between them. Germline assignment: CDR1 SNHLY and CDR2 FYNNEI. The CDR3 covers 14 residues. The CDR3 protein is CASSERVGNQPQHF. The CDR3, as DNA: TGTGCCAGCAGTGAACGGGTAGGCAATCAGCCCCAGCATTTT.

This clonotype was detected a few times. The V gene is TRBV7-9, the J gene TRBJ1-2; unclear D gene. CDR3 length: 14 amino acids. Germline CDR1 reads SEHNR; CDR2 reads FQNEAQ (reference sequence). Deletions cut 2 bases from V and 1 base from J, with 8 bases between. CDR3 loop: CASSLITYNYGYTF. As DNA, the CDR3 is TGTGCCAGCAGCTTAATCACCTATAACTATGGCTACACCTTC.

This clonotype came up many times. The chain recombines TRBV20-1 with TRBJ1-1; D might be TRBD1 (6 bases). In germline, CDR1 is DFQATT, CDR2 SNEGSKA (reference sequence). The V gene lost 6 bases and the J gene lost 0 bases, with 8 bases spanning the gap. The CDR3 runs to 12 residues. Here the CDR3 DNA reads TGCAGTGCCAGGACAGTGAACACTGAAGCTTTCTTT. This translates into CSARTVNTEAFF.

A remark on this clonotype: A clone one base away is much larger, so this may be a read error. The chain joins TRBV12-3 or TRBV12-4 to TRBJ1-5; D uncertain. The CDR3 has 13 amino acids. The CDR3 DNA reads TGTGTCAGCAGTTTACGGAACAATCAGCCCCAGCATTTT. Translation: CVSSLRNNQPQHF.

This clonotype was recorded at least ten times. V and J are TRBV20-1 and TRBJ1-1; D might be TRBD1 (5 bases). Germline CDR1 and CDR2: DFQATT and SNEGSKA (reference sequence). Trimming pared 5 bases from V and 7 bases from J, leaving 14 bases between. The CDR3 has 12 amino acids. The CDR3 protein is CSAPDILNEAFF. The CDR3 DNA reads as TGCAGTGCTCCGGACATTCTAAATGAAGCTTTCTTT.

The sample holds many counts of this clonotype. The chain links TRBV3-1 to TRBJ1-1; D is possibly TRBD1 (5 bases). The germline V gene has CDR1 LGHDT and CDR2 YNNKEL (reference sequence). Trimming removed 0 bases at V and 13 bases at J, with 15 bases between. The CDR3 extends over 13 amino acids. CDR3 region: CASSQDPGGMVFF. The CDR3 DNA sequence: TGTGCCAGCAGCCAAGATCCGGGGGGGATGGTTTTCTTT.

This clonotype occurred many times. The V and J genes are TRBV18 and TRBJ2-1; TRBD1 is a possible D gene (6 bases). From germline, CDR1 is KGHSH and CDR2 LQKENI. Trimming took 3 bases from V and 7 from J, leaving 7 bases between them. The CDR3 has 12 amino acids. CDR3 sequence: CASSPQGNEQFF. The CDR3, as DNA: TGTGCCAGCTCACCTCAGGGGAATGAGCAGTTCTTC.

Turning to this clonotype: This may be a read error, as it is one base from a much larger clone. The J gene is TRBJ2-5, the V gene TRBV5-1; D is possibly TRBD1 (6 bases). Germline V CDR1 and CDR2: SGHRS, YFSETQ. The CDR3 is made up of 14 amino acids. CDR3 protein: CANSTGQPRETQYF. The CDR3, as DNA: TGCGCCAACAGCACCGGACAGCCAAGAGAGACCCAGTACTTC.

Worth noting for this clonotype: A much larger clone sits a single nucleotide away, making a read error possible. CDR3: CASSEARLGGADTQYF. The CDR3 DNA sequence: TGCGCCAGCAGTGAGGCGAGACTAGGGGGGGCAGATACGCAGTATTTT. The genes are TRBV10-2 and TRBJ2-3; possible D gene TRBD2, 7 bases. V lost 2 bases, J lost 4 bases, and 16 bases lay in between. The CDR3 has 16 amino acids. From germline, CDR1 is WSHSY and CDR2 SAAADI.

This chain connects TRBV11-2 to TRBJ1-1; D unclear. Trimming shortened V by 3 bases and J by 4 bases, and 9 bases separated the two germline ends. The CDR3 sequence is 13 residues long. Germline lookup yields CDR1 SGHAT and CDR2 FQNNGV. In DNA form, the CDR3 reads TGTGCCAGCAGCTTGTTCACGGGCACTGAAGCTTTCTTT. It specifies CASSLFTGTEAFF.

This clonotype was counted many times. This chain uses TRBV28 with TRBJ2-3, with 10 bases matching TRBD1. Germline values: CDR1 MDHEN, CDR2 SYDVKM. The V segment lost 2 bases and the J segment 0 bases; nucleotides outside the gene matches: 8. CDR3 length: 18 residues. The CDR3 DNA is TGTGCCAGCAGTTTAAGGGACAGGGGATTCTCAAGCACAGATACGCAGTATTTT. As protein: CASSLRDRGFSSTDTQYF.

This clonotype was observed a few times. The chain joins TRBV7-9 to TRBJ1-1; TRBD1 might be the D (6 bases). The CDR3 sequence is 14 residues long. From germline, CDR1 is SEHNR and CDR2 FQNEAQ (reference sequence). Trimming pared 4 bases from V and 1 base from J, leaving 10 bases between. The CDR3 sequence is CASSSGGGNTEAFF. CDR3 nucleotides: TGTGCCAGCAGCTCTGGGGGCGGGAACACTGAAGCTTTCTTT.

To note about this clonotype: One base away lies a much larger clone, so this may be a sequencing read error. CDR3: CASSRSLSKQYF. DNA of the CDR3: TGTGCCAGCAGCCGATCTCTGTCCAAGCAGTACTTC. V usage is TRBV7-2 and J usage is TRBJ2-7; D call uncertain. The ends were cut back, 5 bases at V and 8 bases at J, with 13 bases in the middle. CDR1 SGHTA and CDR2 FQGNSA come from the germline V gene. The CDR3 contains 12 residues.

CDR3: CASSISKTGDYGYTF. CDR3 in DNA: TGTGCCAGCAGTATTTCCAAGACAGGCGACTATGGCTACACCTTC. The genes are TRBV6-2 or TRBV6-3 and TRBJ1-2; D is perhaps TRBD1 (6 bases). From germline, CDR1 is MNHEY and CDR2 SVGEGT. The CDR3 runs 15 residues. V was clipped by 5 bases and J by 3 bases, with 16 bases between them.

This clonotype was seen ten or more times. This chain connects TRBV29-1 to TRBJ1-2; maybe TRBD1 (6 bases). The CDR3 is made up of 13 amino acids. Trimming stripped 4 bases from V and 6 bases from J, with 15 bases between. Germline CDR1 reads SQVTM; CDR2 reads ANQGSEA. The CDR3 loop is CSVARQGRNGYTF. Here the CDR3 DNA reads TGCAGCGTTGCGAGGCAGGGGAGGAATGGCTACACCTTC.

This clonotype was seen many times. V and J are TRBV5-1 and TRBJ2-5; 7 nucleotides line up with TRBD2. V lost 4 bases, J lost 4 bases, and 13 bases stayed unmatched. This CDR3 contains 16 residues. Germline V gives CDR1 SGHRS, CDR2 YFSETQ. The CDR3 protein is CASSHGDSPGGETQYF. CDR3 sequence (DNA): TGCGCCAGCAGCCACGGGGATTCCCCGGGGGGAGAGACCCAGTACTTC. Based on the CDR3 plus reference TRBV5-1 and TRBJ2-5, the full variable domain is KAGVTQTPRYLIKTRGQQVTLSCSPISGHRSVSWYQQTPGQGLQFLFEYFSETQRNKGNFPGRFSGRQFSNSRSEMNVSTLELGDSALYLCASSHGDSPGGETQYFGPGTRLLVL.